The 15 T cell receptor beta chains given below trace back to one sample, sequenced in a study of vaccination and CD4 T cells after COVID-19. These receptors are not linked to any known antigen. Sequence data for DNA of cultured CD4+ T cells were generated by the Oncomine TCR Beta short-read assay. TCRdb reanalysed the PCR reads using MiXCR and keeps one entry per CDR3 protein. The repertoire holds 3,800 or so distinct CDR3 sequences, with 21% as singletons. Treatment here: roughly 10-day PBMC culture with coronavirus spike peptide pools or control peptides (ViraFEST assay). The sample was CD4+ T cells from blood, cultured in vitro, taken after SARS-CoV-2 vaccination. The receptors originated from a human donor who had recovered from COVID-19.

This clonotype has a count of ten or more. The CDR3 bases are TGTGCCAGCGGACCCCGGTCGGGGGATACGCAGTATTTT. This encodes CASGPRSGDTQYF. The chain has TRBV12-3 or TRBV12-4 and TRBJ2-3, with D tentatively TRBD2 (5 bases). The CDR3 extends over 13 amino acids. The ends were cut back, 8 bases at V and 6 bases at J, with 15 bases in the middle.

J is TRBJ2-3 and V is TRBV19, with TRBD1 matching 7 bases. J gave up 1 base and V 5 bases, and 3 bases lay outside the gene matches. This CDR3 comprises 14 residues. Germline values: CDR1 LNHDA, CDR2 SQIVND (reference sequence). CDR3 region: CASSDRAGTDTQYF. CDR3 in DNA: TGTGCCAGTAGTGACAGGGCGGGCACAGATACGCAGTATTTT.

The chain employs TRBV24-1 and TRBJ1-2; maybe TRBD1 (6 bases). Deletions cut 2 bases from V and 9 bases from J, with 12 bases between. CDR3 size: 13 residues. Germline values: CDR1 KGHDR, CDR2 SFDVKD. CDR3 protein: CATSDSLGGSYTF. DNA of the CDR3: TGTGCCACCAGTGATTCTCTAGGGGGGAGCTACACCTTC.

A few counts support this clonotype. This chain's CDR3 is CSAISLTGGNYGYTF. The CDR3 DNA reads as TGCAGTGCTATAAGTTTGACAGGGGGTAACTATGGCTACACCTTC. The chain joins TRBV20-1 to TRBJ1-2, with 9 bases identical to TRBD1. The V gene's germline CDR1 is DFQATT and CDR2 SNEGSKA (reference sequence). V trimming: 4 bases; J trimming: 1 base; junction bases outside the gene matches: 7. The length of the CDR3 is 15 residues.

The chain couples TRBV11-1 to TRBJ2-3; the D gene is possibly TRBD1 (5 bases). CDR3 size: 15 residues. The germline V gene has CDR1 SGHAT and CDR2 FQDESV (reference sequence). The V end was cut by 1 base, the J end by 2 bases, with 10 bases between. CDR3 DNA sequence: TGTGCCAGCAGCTTAGGCCAGGGCTACACAGATACGCAGTATTTT. It encodes CASSLGQGYTDTQYF.

A few counts support this clonotype. The rearrangement uses TRBV19 and TRBJ1-6; TRBD1 aligns across 7 bases. CDR1 is LNHDA, CDR2 SQIVND, per germline (reference sequence). V lost 3 bases to trimming and J lost 6 bases; unmatched junction nucleotides: 5. The length of the CDR3 is 15 residues. DNA of the CDR3: TGTGCCAGTAGTATCACTTGGGACAGTAATTCACCCCTCCACTTT. Translating gives CASSITWDSNSPLHF.

The rearrangement joins TRBV6-1 to TRBJ1-3, with D maybe TRBD1 (5 bases). CDR1 MNHNS and CDR2 SASEGT come from the germline V gene. The CDR3 is 14 amino acids. Trimming shortened V by 2 bases and J by 4 bases, and 9 bases separated the two germline ends. Here the CDR3 reads CASSEKGYGNTIYF. DNA of the CDR3: TGTGCCAGCAGTGAAAAGGGGTACGGAAACACCATATATTTT.

This clonotype was seen a handful of times. V and J are TRBV27 and TRBJ2-1; TRBD2 matches at 8 bases. This CDR3 contains 13 residues. The trim removed 5 bases at V and 12 bases at J, leaving 9 bases unmatched. Germline V CDR1 and CDR2: MNHEY, SMNVEV (reference sequence). The CDR3 loop is CASSPRTSLPQFF. CDR3 nucleotide sequence: TGTGCCAGCAGTCCGCGGACTAGCCTCCCGCAGTTCTTC.

This clonotype is classed as medium-sized. The rearrangement uses TRBV7-3 and TRBJ1-2, with D unresolved. The CDR3 is 12 amino acids. Trimming took 4 bases from V and 4 from J, leaving 7 bases between them. Germline V gene data show CDR1 as SGHTA and CDR2 as FQGTGA. The CDR3 DNA reads as TGTGCCAGCAGCTCGATCGGCTATGGCTACACCTTC. It yields the protein CASSSIGYGYTF.

This clonotype was picked up a small number of times. This sequence joins TRBV12-3 or TRBV12-4 and TRBJ2-7; D gene uncertain. This CDR3 comprises 13 residues. The germline V and J ends were trimmed by 1 base and 6 bases, with 10 bases remaining between them. In DNA form, the CDR3 reads TGTGCCAGCAGTTTAGGGCAGGCTCTCGAGCAGTACTTC. This translates into CASSLGQALEQYF.

By share of the sample, this clonotype is medium-sized. The CDR3 nucleotides are TGTGCCAGCAGTTCCCGTGGGACGTCCTCCTACGAGCAGTACTTC. This translates into CASSSRGTSSYEQYF. The rearrangement joins TRBV27 to TRBJ2-7; the D gene could be TRBD1 or TRBD2 (5 bases each). V was pared by 4 bases and J by 0 bases, with 13 bases between. This CDR3 spans 15 amino acids. Germline V gene sequence: CDR1 MNHEY, CDR2 SMNVEV (reference sequence).

This clonotype was seen more than once but under ten times. The chain carries TRBV19 and TRBJ2-3, with D perhaps being TRBD1 or TRBD2 (5 bases each). The CDR3 length is 13 residues. Deletions cut 4 bases from V and 1 base from J, with 6 bases between. Germline V lookup: CDR1 LNHDA, CDR2 SQIVND (reference sequence). The CDR3 bases are TGTGCCAGTAGTACGGGGCGCACAGATACGCAGTATTTT. Translation: CASSTGRTDTQYF.

V usage is TRBV11-2 and J usage is TRBJ2-7; the D gene is possibly TRBD1 (6 bases). The V end lost 4 bases, the J end lost 2 bases, and 15 bases lay between the germline ends. From germline, CDR1 is SGHAT and CDR2 FQNNGV. The CDR3 is 15 residues long. The DNA of the CDR3 is TGTGCCAGCAGCTCTCCGTCCAGGGGTACCTACGAGCAGTACTTC. It codes for CASSSPSRGTYEQYF.

By frequency in the sample, this clonotype is medium-sized. The chain joins TRBV20-1 to TRBJ1-5; no firm D call. V was shortened by 6 bases and J by 6 bases, with 18 bases between the two germline ends. The CDR3 contains 14 residues. The germline V gene encodes CDR1 DFQATT and CDR2 SNEGSKA (reference sequence). CDR3 bases: TGCAGTGCGGGAGACGGTACGGGAGTTCAGCCCCAGCATTTT. This codes for CSAGDGTGVQPQHF.

This clonotype is termed medium-sized. This chain joins TRBV4-2 and TRBJ2-5, with TRBD2 matching over 12 bases. The germline V gene encodes CDR1 LGHNA and CDR2 YNFKEQ. The trim removed 2 bases at V and 5 bases at J, leaving 9 bases unmatched. The CDR3 is made up of 17 amino acids. DNA of the CDR3: TGTGCCAGCAGCCAATGGGCTAGCGGGGGGGCCGCGGAGACCCAGTACTTC. It translates to CASSQWASGGAAETQYF.